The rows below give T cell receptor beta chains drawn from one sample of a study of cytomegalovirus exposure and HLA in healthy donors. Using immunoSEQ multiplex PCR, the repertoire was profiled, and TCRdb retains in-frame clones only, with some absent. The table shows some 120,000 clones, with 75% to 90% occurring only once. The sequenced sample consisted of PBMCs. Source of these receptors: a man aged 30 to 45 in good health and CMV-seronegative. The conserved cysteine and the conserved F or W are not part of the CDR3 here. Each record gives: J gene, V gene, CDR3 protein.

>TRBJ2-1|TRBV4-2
ASSPDLAGGQNEQF
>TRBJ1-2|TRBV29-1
SVVKGDYGYP
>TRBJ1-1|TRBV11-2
ASSKWTGSLNTEAF
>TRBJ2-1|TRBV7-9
ASSPRDRTYNEQF
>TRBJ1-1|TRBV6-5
ASKRLGGQAF
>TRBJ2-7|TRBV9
ASSVGDRIYEQY
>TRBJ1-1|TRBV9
ASSPGQVNMNTEAF
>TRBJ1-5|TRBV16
ASSQSGRGSSQPQH
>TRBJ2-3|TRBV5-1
ASRGSGGSTDTQY
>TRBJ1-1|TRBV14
ASSPPAAGEAF
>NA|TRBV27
ASSSTGTGRAYEQY
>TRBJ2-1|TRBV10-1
ASSEGTEQF
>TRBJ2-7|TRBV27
ASSLSAGYEQY
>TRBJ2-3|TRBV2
ASKESGTGAGDTQY
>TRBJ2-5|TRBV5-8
ASSTGLAGQETQY
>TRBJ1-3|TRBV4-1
ASSRVYALSGNTIY
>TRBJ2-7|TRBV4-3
ASSQGSGGTYYEQY
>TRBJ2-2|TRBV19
ASSTGGSSGELF
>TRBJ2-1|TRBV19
ASSIPGSAYNEQF
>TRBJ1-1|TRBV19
ASNQGVMNTEAF
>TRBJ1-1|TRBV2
ASSEALAIRTEAF
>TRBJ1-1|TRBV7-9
SSSLGTSEAF
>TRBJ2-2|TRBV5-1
ASSLRQGMNTGELF
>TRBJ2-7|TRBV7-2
ASSYRTSLYHPLTYEQY
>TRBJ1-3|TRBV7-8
ASGRQALNSGNTIY
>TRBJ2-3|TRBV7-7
ASSPGTGTDTQY
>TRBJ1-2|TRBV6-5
ASNRARGNGYT
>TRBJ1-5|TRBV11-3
ASSFLRQGCNQPQH
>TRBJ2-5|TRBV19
ASSIDQGHFQETQY
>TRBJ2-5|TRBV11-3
ASSTRTGGGETQY
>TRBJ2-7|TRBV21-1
ASSKGTSWKTYEQY
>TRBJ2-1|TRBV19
ASSRDRNNEQF
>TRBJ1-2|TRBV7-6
ASSLTPQGSGYT
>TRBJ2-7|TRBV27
ASSSLASAPYEQY
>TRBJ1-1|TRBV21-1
ASSKMRWRQGQGTWGRV
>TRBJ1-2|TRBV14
ASSPGQDYGYT